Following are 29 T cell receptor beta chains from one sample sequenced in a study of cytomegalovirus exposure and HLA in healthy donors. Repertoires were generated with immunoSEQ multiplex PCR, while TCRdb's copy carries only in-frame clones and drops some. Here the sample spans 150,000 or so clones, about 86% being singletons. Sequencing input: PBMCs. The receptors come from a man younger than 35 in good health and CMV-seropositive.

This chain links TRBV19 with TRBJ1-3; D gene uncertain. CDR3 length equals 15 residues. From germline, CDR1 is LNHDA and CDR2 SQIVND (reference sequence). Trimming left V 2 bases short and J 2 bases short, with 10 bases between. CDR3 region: CASSISGITGNTIYF. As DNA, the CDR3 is TGTGCCAGTAGTATATCGGGGATCACTGGAAACACCATATATTTT. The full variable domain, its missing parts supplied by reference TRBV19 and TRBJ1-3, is DGGITQSPKYLFRKEGQNVTLSCEQNLNHDAMYWYRQDPGQGLRLIYYSQIVNDFQKGDIAEGYSVSREKKESFPLTVTSAQKNPTAFYLCASSISGITGNTIYFGEGSWLTVV.

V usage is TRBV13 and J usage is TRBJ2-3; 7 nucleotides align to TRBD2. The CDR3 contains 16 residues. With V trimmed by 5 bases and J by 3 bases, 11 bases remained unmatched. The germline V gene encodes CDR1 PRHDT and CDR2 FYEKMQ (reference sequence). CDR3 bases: TGTGCCAGCAGCCCCCTGGGGGAGGGGACGACAGATACGCAGTATTTT. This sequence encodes CASSPLGEGTTDTQYF.

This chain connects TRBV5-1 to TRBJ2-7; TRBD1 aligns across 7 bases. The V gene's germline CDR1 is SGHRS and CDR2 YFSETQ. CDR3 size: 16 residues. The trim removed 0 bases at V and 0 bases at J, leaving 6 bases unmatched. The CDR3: CASSLGVGQVSYEQYF. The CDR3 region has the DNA TGCGCCAGCAGCTTGGGTGTCGGACAGGTCTCCTACGAGCAGTACTTC.

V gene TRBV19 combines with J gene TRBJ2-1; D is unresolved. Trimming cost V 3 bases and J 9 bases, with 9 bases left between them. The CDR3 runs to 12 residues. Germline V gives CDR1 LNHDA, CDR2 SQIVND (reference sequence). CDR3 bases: TGTGCCAGTAGTATCTTGCGAGGTGAGCAGTTCTTC. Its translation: CASSILRGEQFF.

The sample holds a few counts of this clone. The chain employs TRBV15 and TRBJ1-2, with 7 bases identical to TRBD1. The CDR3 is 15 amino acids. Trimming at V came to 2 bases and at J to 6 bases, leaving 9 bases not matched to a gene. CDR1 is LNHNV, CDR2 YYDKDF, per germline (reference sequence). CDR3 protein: CATSRSDRVGNGYTF. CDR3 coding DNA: TGTGCCACCAGCAGAAGCGACAGGGTGGGGAATGGCTACACCTTC.

The CDR3 loop is CASSSGNQPQHF. CDR3 bases: TGTGCCAGCAGCTCGGGGAATCAGCCCCAGCATTTT. V and J are TRBV5-6 and TRBJ1-5; unclear D gene. V lost 3 bases to trimming and J lost 4 bases, with 5 bases between them. Germline V gene data show CDR1 as SGHDT and CDR2 as YYEEEE. The length of the CDR3 is 12 residues.

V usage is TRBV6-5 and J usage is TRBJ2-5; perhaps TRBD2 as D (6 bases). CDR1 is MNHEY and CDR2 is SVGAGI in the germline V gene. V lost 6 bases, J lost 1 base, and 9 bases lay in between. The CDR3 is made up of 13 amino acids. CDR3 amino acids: CASRDGGQETQYF. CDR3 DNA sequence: TGTGCCAGCAGAGACGGGGGCCAAGAGACCCAGTACTTC.

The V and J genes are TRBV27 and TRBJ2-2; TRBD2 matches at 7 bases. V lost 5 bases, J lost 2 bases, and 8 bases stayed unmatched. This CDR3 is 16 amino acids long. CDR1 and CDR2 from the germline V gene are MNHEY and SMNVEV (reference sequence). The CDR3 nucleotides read TGTGCCAGCAGTCAAGCGGGACTCCTTAACACCGGGGAGCTGTTTTTT. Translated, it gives CASSQAGLLNTGELFF.

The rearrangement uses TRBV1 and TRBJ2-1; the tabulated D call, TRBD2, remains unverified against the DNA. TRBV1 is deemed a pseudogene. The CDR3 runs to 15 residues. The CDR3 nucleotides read TGCACCAGCTGCCCACTAGCAGGTCTCTACAATGAGCAGTTCTTC. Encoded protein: CTSCPLAGLYNEQFF.

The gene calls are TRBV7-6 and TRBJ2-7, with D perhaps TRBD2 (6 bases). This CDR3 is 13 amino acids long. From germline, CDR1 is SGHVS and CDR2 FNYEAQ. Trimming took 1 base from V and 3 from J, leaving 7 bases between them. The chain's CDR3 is CASSLGRDYEQYF. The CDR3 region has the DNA TGTGCCAGCAGCTTAGGGCGGGACTACGAGCAGTACTTC.

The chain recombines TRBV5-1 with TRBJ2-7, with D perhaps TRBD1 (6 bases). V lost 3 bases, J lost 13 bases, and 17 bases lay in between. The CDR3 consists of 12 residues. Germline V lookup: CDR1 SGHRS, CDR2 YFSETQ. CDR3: CASSSAQGRRYF. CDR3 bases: TGCGCCAGCAGCTCGGCACAGGGCCGGCGATACTTC.

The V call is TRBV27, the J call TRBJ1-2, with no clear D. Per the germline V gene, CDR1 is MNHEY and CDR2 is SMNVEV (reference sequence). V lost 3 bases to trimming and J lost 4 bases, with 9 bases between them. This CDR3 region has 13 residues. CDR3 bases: TGTGCCAGCAGTTTCTCCAACTTCTATGGCTACACCTTC. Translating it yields CASSFSNFYGYTF.

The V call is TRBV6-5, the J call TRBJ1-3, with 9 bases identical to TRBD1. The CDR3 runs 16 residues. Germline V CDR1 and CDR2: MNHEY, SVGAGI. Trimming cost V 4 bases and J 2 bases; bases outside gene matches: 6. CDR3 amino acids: CASSSIGTGTGNTIYF. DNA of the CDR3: TGTGCCAGCAGTTCCATCGGGACAGGGACTGGAAACACCATATATTTT.

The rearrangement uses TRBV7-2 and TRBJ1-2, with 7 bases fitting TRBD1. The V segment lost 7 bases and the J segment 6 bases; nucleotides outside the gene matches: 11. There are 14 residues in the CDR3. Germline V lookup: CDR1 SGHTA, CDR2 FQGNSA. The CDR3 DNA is TGTGCCAGCACCAACGGTAGGGGGCGGGATGGCTACACCTTC. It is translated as CASTNGRGRDGYTF.

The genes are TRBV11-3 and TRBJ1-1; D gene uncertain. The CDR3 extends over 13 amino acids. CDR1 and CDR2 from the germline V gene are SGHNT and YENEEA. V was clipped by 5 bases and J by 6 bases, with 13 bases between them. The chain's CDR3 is CASSRGPESEAFF. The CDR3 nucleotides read TGTGCCAGCAGCCGCGGGCCGGAGTCTGAAGCTTTCTTT.

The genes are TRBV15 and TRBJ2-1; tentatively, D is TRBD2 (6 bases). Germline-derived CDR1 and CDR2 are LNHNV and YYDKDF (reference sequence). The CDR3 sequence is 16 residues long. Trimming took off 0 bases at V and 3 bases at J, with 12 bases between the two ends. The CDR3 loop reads CATSREVVGLYNEQFF. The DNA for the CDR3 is TGTGCCACCAGCAGAGAAGTTGTGGGACTCTACAATGAGCAGTTCTTC.

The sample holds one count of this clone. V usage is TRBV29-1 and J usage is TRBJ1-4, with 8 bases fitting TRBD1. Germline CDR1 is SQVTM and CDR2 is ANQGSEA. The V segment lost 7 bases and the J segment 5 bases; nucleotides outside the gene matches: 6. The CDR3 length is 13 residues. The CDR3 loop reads CSALDRANEKLFF. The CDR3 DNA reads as TGCAGCGCCCTGGACAGGGCAAATGAAAAACTGTTTTTT. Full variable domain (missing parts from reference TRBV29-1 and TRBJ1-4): SAVISQKPSRDICQRGTSLTIQCQVDSQVTMMFWYRQQPGQSLTLIATANQGSEATYESGFVIDKFPISRPNLTFSTLTVSNMSPEDSSIYLCSALDRANEKLFFGSGTQLSVL.

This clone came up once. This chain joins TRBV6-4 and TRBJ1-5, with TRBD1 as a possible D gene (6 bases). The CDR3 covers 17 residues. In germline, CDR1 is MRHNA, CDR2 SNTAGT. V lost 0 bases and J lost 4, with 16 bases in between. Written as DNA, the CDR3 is TGTGCCAGCAGTGACTCGGGGAAAGGGGGGGGGAATCAGCCCCAGCATTTT. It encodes CASSDSGKGGGNQPQHF.

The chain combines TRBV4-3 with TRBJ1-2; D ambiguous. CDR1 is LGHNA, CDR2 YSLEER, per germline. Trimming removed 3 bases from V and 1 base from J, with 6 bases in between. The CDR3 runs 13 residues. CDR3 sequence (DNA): TGCGCCAGCAGCCAGGCTGGTAACTATGGCTACACCTTC. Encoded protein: CASSQAGNYGYTF.

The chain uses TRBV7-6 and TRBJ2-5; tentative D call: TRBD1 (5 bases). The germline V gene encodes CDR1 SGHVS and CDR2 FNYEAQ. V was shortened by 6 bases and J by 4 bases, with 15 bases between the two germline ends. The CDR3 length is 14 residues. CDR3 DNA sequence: TGTGCCAGCAGTCGATATCAGGGAAGAGAGACCCAGTACTTC. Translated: CASSRYQGRETQYF.

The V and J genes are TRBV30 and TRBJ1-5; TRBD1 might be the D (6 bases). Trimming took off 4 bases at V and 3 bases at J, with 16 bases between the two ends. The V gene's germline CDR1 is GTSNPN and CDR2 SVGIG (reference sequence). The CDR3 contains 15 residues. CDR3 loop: CAWTKGRGNNQPQHF. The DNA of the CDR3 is TGTGCCTGGACAAAGGGTAGGGGGAACAATCAGCCCCAGCATTTT.

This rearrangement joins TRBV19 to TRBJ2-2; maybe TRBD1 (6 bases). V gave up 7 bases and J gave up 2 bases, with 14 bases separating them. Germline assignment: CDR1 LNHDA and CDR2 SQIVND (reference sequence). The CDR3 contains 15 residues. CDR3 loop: CASNPGTSNTGELFF. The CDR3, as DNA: TGTGCCAGTAACCCCGGGACATCCAACACCGGGGAGCTGTTTTTT. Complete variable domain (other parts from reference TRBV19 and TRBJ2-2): DGGITQSPKYLFRKEGQNVTLSCEQNLNHDAMYWYRQDPGQGLRLIYYSQIVNDFQKGDIAEGYSVSREKKESFPLTVTSAQKNPTAFYLCASNPGTSNTGELFFGEGSRLTVL.

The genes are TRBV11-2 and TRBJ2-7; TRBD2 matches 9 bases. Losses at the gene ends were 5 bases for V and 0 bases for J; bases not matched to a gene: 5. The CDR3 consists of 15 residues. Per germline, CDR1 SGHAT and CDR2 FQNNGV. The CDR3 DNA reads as TGTGCCAGCAGCCATCTAGCGGGGCGCTCCTACGAGCAGTACTTC. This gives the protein CASSHLAGRSYEQYF.

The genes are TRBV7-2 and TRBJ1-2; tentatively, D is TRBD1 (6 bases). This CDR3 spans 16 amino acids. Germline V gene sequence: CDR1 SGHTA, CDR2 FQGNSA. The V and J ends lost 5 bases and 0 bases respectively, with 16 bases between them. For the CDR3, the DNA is TGTGCCAGCAGCCCCAAGGGCAGGGGAACTAACTATGGCTACACCTTC. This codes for CASSPKGRGTNYGYTF. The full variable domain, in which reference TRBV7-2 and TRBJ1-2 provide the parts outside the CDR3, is GAGVSQSPSNKVTEKGKDVELRCDPISGHTALYWYRQSLGQGLEFLIYFQGNSAPDKSGLPSDRFSAERTGGSVSTLTIQRTQQEDSAVYLCASSPKGRGTNYGYTFGSGTRLTVV.

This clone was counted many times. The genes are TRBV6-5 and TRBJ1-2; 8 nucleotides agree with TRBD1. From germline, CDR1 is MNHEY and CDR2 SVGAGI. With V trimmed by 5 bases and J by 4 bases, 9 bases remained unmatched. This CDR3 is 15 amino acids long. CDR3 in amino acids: CASSPRDRSSYGYTF. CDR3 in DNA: TGTGCCAGCAGTCCCCGGGACAGGTCTTCCTATGGCTACACCTTC.

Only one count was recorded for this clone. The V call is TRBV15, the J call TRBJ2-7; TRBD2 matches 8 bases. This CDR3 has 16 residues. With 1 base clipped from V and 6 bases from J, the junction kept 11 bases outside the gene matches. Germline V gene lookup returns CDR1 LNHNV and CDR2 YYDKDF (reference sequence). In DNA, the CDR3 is TGTGCCACCAGCAGAGGGTCGCGGGGGGCAACGGGCGAGCAGTACTTC. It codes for CATSRGSRGATGEQYF.

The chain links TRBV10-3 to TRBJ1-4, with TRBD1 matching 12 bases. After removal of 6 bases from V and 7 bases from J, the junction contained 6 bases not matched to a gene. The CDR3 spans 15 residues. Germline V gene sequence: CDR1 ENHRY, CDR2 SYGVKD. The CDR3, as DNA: TGTGCCATCAGGGGACAGGGGGCAGCGGGTGAAAAACTGTTTTTT. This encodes CAIRGQGAAGEKLFF.

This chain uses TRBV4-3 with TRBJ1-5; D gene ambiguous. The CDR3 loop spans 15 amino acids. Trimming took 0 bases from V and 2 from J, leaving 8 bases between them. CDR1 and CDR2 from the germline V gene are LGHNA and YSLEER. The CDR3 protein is CASSQDSRGNQPQHF. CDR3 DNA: TGCGCCAGCAGCCAAGATAGCCGGGGCAATCAGCCCCAGCATTTT.

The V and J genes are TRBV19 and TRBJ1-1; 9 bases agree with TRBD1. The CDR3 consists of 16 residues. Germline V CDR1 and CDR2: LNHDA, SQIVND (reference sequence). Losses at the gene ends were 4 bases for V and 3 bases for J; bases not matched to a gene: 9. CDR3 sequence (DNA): TGTGCCAGTAGTACTCACCCTCGGACAGGGGACACTGAAGCTTTCTTT. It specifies CASSTHPRTGDTEAFF.